The source of this T cell receptor beta chain is a study of T-cell reconstitution after alpha-beta-depleted transplantation in children. Study results and limitations: In some patients, recipient T cells and intrathymic progenitors surviving conditioning explained high day-60 diversity. Most T-cell counts and diversity one year after the transplant came from T cells that were newly produced. Several hundred expanded graft clones reportedly gave rise to the alpha-beta T cells present about two months after transplant.

With respect to this clonotype: The antigen remains undetermined.

Germline CDR1 and CDR2: SGHKS and YYEKEE (reference sequence). V shed 0 bases and J shed 4 bases, with 11 bases lying between them. This CDR3 contains 16 residues. This sample's TCRbeta library carried unique molecular identifier barcodes. TCRdb itself ran the PCR reads through MiXCR, one entry per CDR3 protein. The sample holds around 580,000 distinct CDR3 sequences, approximately 22% seen once. Material: PBMCs, mostly from graft donor cells, obtained 360 days after TCRalphabeta/CD19-depleted stem cell transplant. The chain uses TRBV5-5 and TRBJ1-6; D not resolved. The TCR originated in a boy younger than two who had a stem cell transplant for acute myeloid leukemia, so the T cells may come from the graft donor. The CDR3 loop is CASSLEAPAYNSPLHF. In DNA, the CDR3 is TGTGCCAGCAGCTTGGAGGCGCCGGCTTATAATTCACCCCTCCACTTT.